This TCR beta chain was identified in a study of T cells in Graves' hyperthyroidism and ophthalmopathy. Whole-study context: Pretreatment peripheral blood was obtained at initial diagnosis. Study conclusions and caveats: Onset of ophthalmopathy came a median approximately 6.9 months after the model predicted it.

Lactation, pregnancy, other autoimmune disease or uncontrolled infection led to exclusion of patients. Together with thyroid ultrasound, orbital computed tomography, serum thyroxine and TRAb, clinical symptoms were used for diagnoses. A word on this clonotype: Its specificity is not known.

Using RNA transcripts as the source, TCR beta CDR3 regions were amplified. The HTBI primer set drove a first-round RT-PCR of the TCR CDR3. One entry per CDR3 protein, called by TCRdb with MiXCR from the multiplex PCR reads. This sample has about 500,000 distinct CDR3 sequences, with around 17% found just once. This CDR3 contains 13 residues. The V gene lost 0 bases and the J gene lost 6 bases, with 9 bases spanning the gap. From germline, CDR1 is SEHNR and CDR2 FQNEAQ (reference sequence). J is TRBJ2-7 and V is TRBV7-9; D is ambiguous. The source is a woman aged 18-29 years with Graves' hyperthyroidism. The sample taken for sequencing was blood. The CDR3 DNA is TGTGCCAGCAGCTTAGCTCAGGATCGCGAGCAGTACTTC. Residues: CASSLAQDREQYF.